This TCR beta chain comes out of a study of blood T cell repertoires in COVID-19. Turning to the study itself: Italy, Spain and the United States were the sources of the convalescent and acute COVID-19 samples.

The repertoire was sequenced with immunoSEQ multiplex PCR; TCRdb's copy has only in-frame clones and lacks some. The sample includes about 250,000 clones, 86% of them seen just once. During active infection, Seattle patients enrolled and were then monitored through disease. Trimming took off 3 bases at V and 9 bases at J, with 12 bases between the two ends. Per germline, CDR1 SGHNT and CDR2 YENEEA. This CDR3 region has 14 residues. The TCR sequence derives from a woman older than 75 with COVID-19, enrolled during active disease. The J gene is TRBJ1-6, the V gene TRBV11-3, with a tentative D call TRBD1 (6 bases). The sequencing sample was made of peripheral blood. CDR3 coding DNA: TGTGCCAGCAGCTTTGGGGGGGCAGGTTCACCCCTCCACTTT. Amino acids: CASSFGGAGSPLHF. Looking up the rest from reference TRBV11-3 and TRBJ1-6 gives the full variable domain: EAGVVQSPRYKIIEKKQPVAFWCNPISGHNTLYWYLQNLGQGPELLIRYENEEAVDDSQLPKDRFSAERLKGVDSTLKIQPAELGDSAVYLCASSFGGAGSPLHFGNGTRLTVT.